A selection of T cell receptor beta chains follows, all from one sample in a study of cytomegalovirus exposure and HLA in healthy donors. Here immunoSEQ multiplex PCR was the method, and the copy in TCRdb shows in-frame clones only, minus some. Here the sample spans 150,000 to 200,000 clones, about 81% being singletons. Sequences were obtained from PBMCs. All receptors come from a woman aged 25 to 39 in good health and CMV-seronegative. Both conserved end residues are part of each CDR3. The D gene is left open where the match is weak. Expanded clones get a size class; other rows say once, few or many, or leave the size out.

abundance: -; d_gene: -; j_gene: TRBJ1-2; len: 14; v_gene: TRBV30; CDR3nt: TGTGCCTGGAGTGTAGGGGGGGGAACCTATGGCTACACCTTC; CDR3aa: CAWSVGGGTYGYTF
abundance: -; d_gene: TRBD2; j_gene: TRBJ2-3; len: 15; v_gene: TRBV7-9; CDR3nt: TGTGCCAGCAGCCCCGGACTAGCGGTCACAGATACGCAGTATTTT; CDR3aa: CASSPGLAVTDTQYF
abundance: -; d_gene: TRBD1; j_gene: TRBJ2-7; len: 14; v_gene: TRBV11-2; CDR3nt: TGTGCCAGCAGCGCGGCGACAGGGATCTACGAGCAGTACTTC; CDR3aa: CASSAATGIYEQYF
abundance: -; d_gene: -; j_gene: TRBJ2-5; len: 12; v_gene: TRBV28; CDR3nt: TGTGCCAGCAGTTTCCAGAGGGTGACCCAGTACTTC; CDR3aa: CASSFQRVTQYF
abundance: -; d_gene: TRBD1; j_gene: TRBJ1-1; len: 13; v_gene: TRBV5-1; CDR3nt: TGCGCCTCCGTACAGGGGAGAGGAACTGAAGCTTTCTTT; CDR3aa: CASVQGRGTEAFF
abundance: -; d_gene: -; j_gene: TRBJ1-2; len: 17; v_gene: TRBV2; CDR3nt: TGTGCCACGTCAACCGCGTCACCTTTTAAGGAGCTCTATGGCTACACCTTC; CDR3aa: CATSTASPFKELYGYTF
abundance: -; d_gene: -; j_gene: TRBJ2-6; len: 17; v_gene: TRBV7-3; CDR3nt: TGTGCCAGCAGCTTAGCGGGGGCTATCTCTGGGGCCAACGTCCTGACTTTC; CDR3aa: CASSLAGAISGANVLTF
abundance: -; d_gene: -; j_gene: TRBJ1-1; len: 12; v_gene: TRBV6-6; CDR3nt: TGTGCCAGCACAGGGAGGGACACTGAAGCTTTCTTT; CDR3aa: CASTGRDTEAFF
abundance: many; d_gene: TRBD1; j_gene: TRBJ1-1; len: 13; v_gene: TRBV27; CDR3nt: TGTGCCAGCAAGTTGACAGGGGGCACTGAAGCTTTCTTT; CDR3aa: CASKLTGGTEAFF
abundance: -; d_gene: -; j_gene: TRBJ2-5; len: 15; v_gene: TRBV5-1; CDR3nt: TGCGCCAGCAGTAGACAGGTTGGGGCCCAAGAGACCCAGTACTTC; CDR3aa: CASSRQVGAQETQYF
abundance: -; d_gene: -; j_gene: TRBJ1-6; len: 15; v_gene: TRBV6-4; CDR3nt: TGTGCCAGCAGTGACTCGAGTGGAGTCAGTTCACCCCTCCACTTT; CDR3aa: CASSDSSGVSSPLHF
abundance: -; d_gene: TRBD1; j_gene: TRBJ1-1; len: 14; v_gene: TRBV27; CDR3nt: TGTGCCAGCAGTTACAGGGGACCCAGCACTGAAGCTTTCTTT; CDR3aa: CASSYRGPSTEAFF
abundance: -; d_gene: -; j_gene: TRBJ2-1; len: 13; v_gene: TRBV18; CDR3nt: TGTGCCAGCTCAATAATGGACAACAATGAGCAGTTCTTC; CDR3aa: CASSIMDNNEQFF
abundance: -; d_gene: TRBD2; j_gene: TRBJ2-1; len: 15; v_gene: TRBV7-2; CDR3nt: TGTGCCAGCAGCTTAGTCTGGCTAGCGGGCAATGAGCAGTTCTTC; CDR3aa: CASSLVWLAGNEQFF
abundance: -; d_gene: -; j_gene: TRBJ2-4; len: 14; v_gene: TRBV6-4; CDR3nt: TGTGCCAGCAGCCCTCATTCTAGCCAAAACATTCAGTACTTC; CDR3aa: CASSPHSSQNIQYF
abundance: -; d_gene: -; j_gene: TRBJ1-1; len: 13; v_gene: TRBV15; CDR3nt: TGTGCCACCTCGTTCCGGGAGAACACTGAAGCTTTCTTT; CDR3aa: CATSFRENTEAFF
abundance: -; d_gene: -; j_gene: TRBJ1-2; len: 15; v_gene: TRBV11-2; CDR3nt: TGTGCCAGCAGCCTGAAGCGGGGGGGCTCCGGCGGCTACACCTTC; CDR3aa: CASSLKRGGSGGYTF
abundance: few; d_gene: TRBD1; j_gene: TRBJ1-2; len: 16; v_gene: TRBV27; CDR3nt: TGTGCCAGCAGTCCGGACAGGGGGCGAACTAACTATGGCTACACCTTC; CDR3aa: CASSPDRGRTNYGYTF
abundance: -; d_gene: -; j_gene: TRBJ1-1; len: 9; v_gene: TRBV20-1; CDR3nt: TGCGTCGAGAGCACTGAAGCTTTCTTT; CDR3aa: CVESTEAFF
abundance: -; d_gene: TRBD2; j_gene: TRBJ2-7; len: 16; v_gene: TRBV5-1; CDR3nt: TGCGCCAGCAGCTCGGAAGGGACTAGCGGCTCCTACGAGCAGTACTTC; CDR3aa: CASSSEGTSGSYEQYF
abundance: -; d_gene: TRBD1; j_gene: TRBJ2-7; len: 15; v_gene: TRBV10-3; CDR3nt: TGTGCCATCAGTGAAAGGGCAGGGGGCTCCTACGAGCAGTACTTC; CDR3aa: CAISERAGGSYEQYF
abundance: -; d_gene: -; j_gene: TRBJ1-2; len: 16; v_gene: TRBV27; CDR3nt: TGTGCCAGCAGTTTAACTATGGGGGGATCGGGCTATGGCTACACCTTC; CDR3aa: CASSLTMGGSGYGYTF
abundance: once; d_gene: TRBD1; j_gene: TRBJ1-2; len: 17; v_gene: TRBV23-1; CDR3nt: TGCGCCAGCAGTGCCCGGGACAGGGCCTCCTACAACTATGGCTACACCTTC; CDR3aa: CASSARDRASYNYGYTF
abundance: -; d_gene: -; j_gene: TRBJ2-1; len: 18; v_gene: TRBV7-2; CDR3nt: TGTGCCAGCAGCTTAGCAGGGGGCGGCCGATGGGGGGACAATGAGCAGTTCTTC; CDR3aa: CASSLAGGGRWGDNEQFF
abundance: -; d_gene: -; j_gene: TRBJ2-7; len: 13; v_gene: TRBV28; CDR3nt: TGTGCCAGCAACCCCGCAGCGACCTACGAGCAGTACTTC; CDR3aa: CASNPAATYEQYF
abundance: once; d_gene: -; j_gene: TRBJ1-3; len: 14; v_gene: TRBV6-6; CDR3nt: TGTGCCAGCAGTCAGGGGTTCTCTGGAAACACCATATATTTT; CDR3aa: CASSQGFSGNTIYF
abundance: -; d_gene: -; j_gene: TRBJ2-2; len: 12; v_gene: TRBV2; CDR3nt: TGTGCCAGCAGCGGGGTCACCGGGGAGCTGTTTTTT; CDR3aa: CASSGVTGELFF
abundance: -; d_gene: TRBD2; j_gene: TRBJ2-1; len: 15; v_gene: TRBV5-1; CDR3nt: TGCGCCAGCAGCTGGGGACTAGCGAGTCCTGGCGAGCAGTTCTTC; CDR3aa: CASSWGLASPGEQFF
abundance: -; d_gene: -; j_gene: TRBJ2-5; len: 12; v_gene: TRBV7-9; CDR3nt: TGTGCCAGCAGCCTCAAGGGGGAGACCCAGTACTTC; CDR3aa: CASSLKGETQYF
abundance: -; d_gene: -; j_gene: TRBJ2-3; len: 18; v_gene: TRBV4-1; CDR3nt: TGCGCCAGCAGCCAAGATAGGGGGGGCAAGGGGAGTAGGGATACGCAGTATTTT; CDR3aa: CASSQDRGGKGSRDTQYF
abundance: -; d_gene: -; j_gene: TRBJ1-5; len: 15; v_gene: TRBV7-6; CDR3nt: TGTGCCAGCAGCTTAGCGCCGGGGAGCAATCAGCCCCAGCATTTT; CDR3aa: CASSLAPGSNQPQHF
abundance: -; d_gene: -; j_gene: TRBJ2-7; len: 15; v_gene: TRBV6-1; CDR3nt: TGTGCCAGCAGAACCACAGGGCAGGGGTCCTACGAGCAGTACTTC; CDR3aa: CASRTTGQGSYEQYF
abundance: -; d_gene: TRBD1; j_gene: TRBJ2-7; len: 15; v_gene: TRBV6-1; CDR3nt: TGTGCCAGCAGTGATCGGACAGGATCAACCTACGAGCAGTACTTC; CDR3aa: CASSDRTGSTYEQYF
abundance: -; d_gene: TRBD2; j_gene: TRBJ2-5; len: 14; v_gene: TRBV30; CDR3nt: TGTGCCTGGAATGCGGGGGGGCGGCGGGAGACCCAGTACTTC; CDR3aa: CAWNAGGRRETQYF
abundance: once; d_gene: TRBD1; j_gene: TRBJ2-5; len: 16; v_gene: TRBV7-2; CDR3nt: TGTGCCAGCAGCTCCCCCCGAAGGGACAGCGAAGGGACCCAGTACTTC; CDR3aa: CASSSPRRDSEGTQYF
abundance: -; d_gene: -; j_gene: TRBJ1-1; len: 16; v_gene: TRBV6-5; CDR3nt: TGTGCCAGCAGTTACCGGGGAGGGACGGTGAACACTGAAGCTTTCTTT; CDR3aa: CASSYRGGTVNTEAFF